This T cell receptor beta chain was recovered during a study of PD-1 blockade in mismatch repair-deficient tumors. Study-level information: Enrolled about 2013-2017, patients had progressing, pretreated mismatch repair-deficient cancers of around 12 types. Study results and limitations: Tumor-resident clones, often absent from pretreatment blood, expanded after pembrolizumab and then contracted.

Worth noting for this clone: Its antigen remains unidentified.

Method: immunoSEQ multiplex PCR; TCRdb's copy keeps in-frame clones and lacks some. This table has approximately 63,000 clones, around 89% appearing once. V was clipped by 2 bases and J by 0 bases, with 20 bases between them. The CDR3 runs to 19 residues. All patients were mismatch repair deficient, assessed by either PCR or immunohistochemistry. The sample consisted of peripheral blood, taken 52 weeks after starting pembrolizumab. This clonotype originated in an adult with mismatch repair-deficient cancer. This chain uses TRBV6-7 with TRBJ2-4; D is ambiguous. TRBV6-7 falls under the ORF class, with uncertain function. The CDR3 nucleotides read TGTGCCAGCAGTTACGGTTATCTACACGTGAGGCTAGCCAAAAACATTCAGTACTTC. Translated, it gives CASSYGYLHVRLAKNIQYF.